Following are 24 T cell receptor beta chains from one sample sequenced in a study of Graves' ophthalmopathy and Graves' hyperthyroidism. The authors amplified TCR beta CDR3 regions, and they did so from RNA transcripts for repertoire sequencing. Amplification began with first-round RT-PCR using HTBI primers, then second-round multiplex PCR was performed. MiXCR, run by TCRdb on the multiplex PCR reads, gives a single entry per CDR3 protein. The sample carries hundreds of thousands of distinct CDR3 sequences, less than 55% recorded once. Sequencing was done on a sample of peripheral blood. The source of these receptors is an adult man with Graves' ophthalmopathy.

With respect to this clonotype: An end of the junction does not agree with germline; a read error may underlie this. The V call is TRBV10-3, the J call TRBJ1-4; D uncertain. The germline CDR1 and CDR2 sequences are ENHRY and SYGVKD. The CDR3 contains 15 residues. The CDR3: CASSSPGTTNEKLFF. The CDR3 DNA is TGTGCCAGCAGTTCCCCCGGTACAACTAATGAAAAACTGTTTTTT.

The chain combines TRBV10-3 with TRBJ1-2, with 7 bases identical to TRBD1. The CDR3 covers 14 residues. CDR1 and CDR2 (germline): ENHRY, SYGVKD. J gave up 3 bases and V 10 bases, and 11 bases lay outside the gene matches. DNA of the CDR3: TGTGCCACCTTAGCGCCCCAGGGGGACTATGGCTACACCTTC. Translated, it gives CATLAPQGDYGYTF.

There are a few counts of this clonotype. The genes are TRBV4-1 and TRBJ1-5; D is unresolved. This CDR3 spans 15 amino acids. The V end was cut by 4 bases, the J end by 0 bases, with 10 bases between. Germline values: CDR1 MGHRA, CDR2 YSYEKL. CDR3 protein: CASSPGLTSNQPQHF. CDR3 in DNA: TGCGCCAGCAGCCCCGGGCTAACTAGCAATCAGCCCCAGCATTTT.

The rearrangement links TRBV20-1 to TRBJ2-7; D is perhaps TRBD1 (5 bases). Germline lookup yields CDR1 DFQATT and CDR2 SNEGSKA (reference sequence). V gave up 0 bases and J gave up 2 bases, with 17 bases separating them. The CDR3 has 16 amino acids. The CDR3 DNA reads as TGCAGTGCTAGAGATCAAGGGGCGAGCACCACCTACGAGCAGTACTTC. It yields the protein CSARDQGASTTYEQYF.

This chain joins TRBV5-6 and TRBJ2-7; the match to TRBD1 covers 7 bases. The CDR3 spans 13 residues. J gave up 5 bases and V 5 bases, and 7 bases lay outside the gene matches. Germline-derived CDR1 and CDR2 are SGHDT and YYEEEE. The CDR3 is CASSLWTGHEQYF. In DNA, the CDR3 is TGTGCCAGCAGTCTGTGGACAGGACACGAGCAGTACTTC.

The rearrangement uses TRBV29-1 and TRBJ1-1; D gene unclear. The ends were cut back, 6 bases at V and 4 bases at J, with 18 bases in the middle. Germline V gene data show CDR1 as SQVTM and CDR2 as ANQGSEA. The CDR3 contains 14 residues. CDR3 loop: CSVRVSGIGTEAFF. The CDR3 DNA reads TGCAGCGTAAGGGTCTCTGGGATTGGCACTGAAGCTTTCTTT.

This clonotype appeared many times. This sequence joins TRBV29-1 and TRBJ2-7; TRBD1 aligns across 7 bases. Germline-derived CDR1 and CDR2 are SQVTM and ANQGSEA. The CDR3 is 12 amino acids. With 6 bases clipped from V and 1 base from J, the junction kept 3 bases outside the gene matches. DNA for the CDR3: TGCAGCGTCCGGGACAGTTCCTACGAGCAGTACTTC. As protein: CSVRDSSYEQYF.

The chain has TRBV20-1 and TRBJ2-2; D is unclear. The CDR3 covers 12 residues. Germline V lookup: CDR1 DFQATT, CDR2 SNEGSKA (reference sequence). Trimming took off 3 bases at V and 4 bases at J, with 6 bases between the two ends. The CDR3 DNA reads as TGCAGTGCTAGTCGAGGCACCGGGGAGCTGTTTTTT. Translating gives CSASRGTGELFF.

The J gene is TRBJ1-1, the V gene TRBV5-6; 8 bases match TRBD1. Trimming took 2 bases from V and 4 from J; bases not matched to a gene: 7. Germline V gene data show CDR1 as SGHDT and CDR2 as YYEEEE. The CDR3 covers 15 residues. In DNA form, the CDR3 reads TGTGCCAGCAGCTTTATAGGACAGGGCAGCACTGAAGCTTTCTTT. Protein sequence: CASSFIGQGSTEAFF.

The rearrangement uses TRBV28 and TRBJ2-5, with TRBD1 matching 7 bases. V trimming: 3 bases; J trimming: 3 bases; junction bases outside the gene matches: 1. The CDR3 loop spans 13 amino acids. Germline V gives CDR1 MDHEN, CDR2 SYDVKM. CDR3 protein: CASSFQGEETQYF. CDR3 DNA sequence: TGTGCCAGCAGTTTTCAGGGGGAAGAGACCCAGTACTTC.

This clonotype showed up just a few times. The chain links TRBV9 to TRBJ1-2; 7 positions agree with TRBD1. Trimming at V came to 4 bases and at J to 7 bases, leaving 10 bases not matched to a gene. Germline V gene data show CDR1 as SGDLS and CDR2 as YYNGEE. The CDR3 contains 14 residues. CDR3 amino acids: CASSPRGQEGGYTF. In DNA, the CDR3 is TGTGCCAGCAGCCCAAGGGGGCAAGAAGGTGGCTACACCTTC.

The chain employs TRBV2 and TRBJ2-2; TRBD2 might be the D (6 bases). CDR1 and CDR2 from the germline V gene are SNHLY and FYNNEI. Trimming pared 7 bases from V and 0 bases from J, leaving 21 bases between. The CDR3 spans 18 residues. CDR3 amino acids: CASTPRGFGRSNTGELFF. DNA for the CDR3: TGTGCCAGCACCCCGCGGGGTTTCGGGCGGTCGAACACCGGGGAGCTGTTTTTT.

The rearrangement joins TRBV12-3 or TRBV12-4 to TRBJ2-2; 9 positions agree with TRBD1. This CDR3 has 17 residues. V shed 2 bases and J 1 base; nucleotides not matched to a gene: 5. The CDR3 region is CASSLLWGQGNTGELFF. The CDR3 DNA is TGTGCCAGCAGTTTACTTTGGGGACAGGGGAACACCGGGGAGCTGTTTTTT.

This clonotype occurred a few times. This chain connects TRBV12-3 or TRBV12-4 to TRBJ1-1; D gene uncertain. The CDR3 runs to 14 residues. Trimming stripped 1 base from V and 5 bases from J, with 11 bases between. The CDR3 DNA reads as TGTGCCAGCAGTTTAGACCGGAAACCAACTGAAGCTTTCTTT. Amino acid sequence: CASSLDRKPTEAFF.

The gene calls are TRBV10-1 and TRBJ2-7; TRBD1 matches 7 bases. The CDR3 spans 13 residues. V was clipped by 3 bases and J by 5 bases; unmatched bases: 4. Germline lookup yields CDR1 WNHNN and CDR2 SYGVQD (reference sequence). The CDR3 DNA reads TGCGCCAGCAGTGATAACAGGGGTCACGAGCAGTACTTC. Translated, it gives CASSDNRGHEQYF.

In the case of this clonotype: Because the CDR3 is missing its conserved closing phenylalanine or tryptophan, this is likely a read error. The DNA is omitted, as the CDR3 cannot be located on it reliably, and the CDR3 follows TCRdb's listing. The chain uses TRBV9 and TRBJ2-6. The CDR3 contains 10 residues when both ends are counted. Germline CDR1 and CDR2: SGDLS and YYNGEE. The CDR3 spells CASSLQVGTS.

CDR3: CASSSSRTGSDEQYF. The CDR3 DNA follows: TGTGCCAGCAGCTCGTCAAGGACAGGGTCTGACGAGCAGTACTTC. The chain combines TRBV28 with TRBJ2-7, with TRBD1 identical over 8 bases. The ends lost 6 bases at V and 5 bases at J; junction bases unmatched: 12. This CDR3 spans 15 amino acids. Per germline, CDR1 MDHEN and CDR2 SYDVKM.

CDR3 nucleotide sequence: TGTGCCAGCAGTGCGGGGACAGGGATGTACGAGCAGTACTTC. Protein: CASSAGTGMYEQYF. The rearrangement joins TRBV25-1 to TRBJ2-7; 9 bases map to TRBD1. This CDR3 spans 14 amino acids. The germline gives CDR1 MGHDK, CDR2 SYGVNS. V shed 4 bases, J shed 4 bases, and the junction held 5 bases outside the gene matches.

This clonotype was counted many times. The CDR3 coding sequence is TGTGCCAGCAGCTCTCCGAGGGGGGAAGGCGGCTACACCTTC. This codes for CASSSPRGEGGYTF. The gene calls are TRBV7-2 and TRBJ1-2; possibly TRBD1 for D (6 bases). The V and J ends lost 4 bases and 8 bases respectively, with 17 bases between them. CDR3 size: 14 residues. Germline CDR1 and CDR2: SGHTA and FQGNSA.

The V call is TRBV19, the J call TRBJ2-5; the D gene could be TRBD1 or TRBD2 (6 bases each). V gave up 2 bases and J gave up 1 base, with 8 bases separating them. CDR1 is LNHDA, CDR2 SQIVND, per germline (reference sequence). The CDR3 length is 14 residues. Written as DNA, the CDR3 is TGTGCCAGTAGTATACGGGGGCCCCAAGAGACCCAGTACTTC. Translating gives CASSIRGPQETQYF.

V usage is TRBV20-1 and J usage is TRBJ2-7; D tentatively reads TRBD1 or TRBD2 (6 bases each). V lost 7 bases and J lost 2, with 9 bases in between. Germline V gene lookup returns CDR1 DFQATT and CDR2 SNEGSKA (reference sequence). This CDR3 spans 11 amino acids. CDR3 nucleotide sequence: TGCAGTGTGGAGGGGGCCTACGAGCAGTACTTC. Translated, it gives CSVEGAYEQYF.

This chain connects TRBV11-3 to TRBJ1-2, with D perhaps matching TRBD1 (5 bases). CDR3 length: 14 residues. Germline CDR1 reads SGHNT; CDR2 reads YENEEA. V lost 5 bases to trimming and J lost 8 bases, with 18 bases between them. This CDR3 reads CASSPGGMGYGYTF. The CDR3 nucleotides are TGTGCCAGCAGCCCGGGGGGTATGGGGTACGGCTACACCTTC.

This clonotype was detected a few times. The V call is TRBV20-1, the J call TRBJ1-5; D is unresolved. The V gene lost 0 bases and the J gene lost 2 bases, with 14 bases spanning the gap. Germline CDR1 is DFQATT and CDR2 is SNEGSKA (reference sequence). This CDR3 has 16 amino acids. Here the CDR3 reads CSAREVALGGNQPQHF. CDR3 nucleotides: TGCAGTGCTAGAGAGGTGGCCTTAGGAGGCAATCAGCCCCAGCATTTT.

Regarding this clonotype: Relative to the germline gene, one junction end is altered; a read error may explain this. V gene TRBV10-2 combines with J gene TRBJ2-2; 7 bases agree with TRBD1. CDR1 is WSHSY and CDR2 is SAAADI in the germline V gene. CDR3 length: 17 amino acids. CDR3 DNA: TGTGCCAGCAGTTACGATCCCCAGGGGGCGAACACCGGGGAGCTGTTTTTT. Translating it yields CASSYDPQGANTGELFF.